Listed below are T cell receptor beta chains from one sample, sequenced in a study of graft-versus-host responses after intestinal transplantation. No antigens are known for them. Sequencing used immunoSEQ multiplex PCR; TCRdb keeps in-frame clones, though not all of them. The sample records about 120,000 clones, roughly 93% being singletons. This material consisted of unstimulated CD4+ T cells sorted from spleen or lymph node cells, taken before intestinal transplant. These receptor sequences come from a human donor who received an intestinal transplant. Both conserved end residues are part of each CDR3. D genes are given only for firm matches. Not all rows give a size; the values are once, few, many and, for expanded clones, a class.

d_call j_call clone_size cdr3_length v_call cdr3_nt cdr3_aa
TRBD1 TRBJ1-3 . 16 TRBV6-5 TGTGCCAGCAGTTACCAGGGACAGGGAGGGGGAAACACCATATATTTT CASSYQGQGGGNTIYF
. TRBJ2-5 . 16 TRBV4-2 TGTGCCAGCAGCCAGGACCCCGATGGGGGAGGCGAGACCCAGTACTTC CASSQDPDGGGETQYF
. TRBJ2-7 . 12 TRBV2 TGTGCCAGCAGTGTCGGATTCTACGAGCAGTACTTC CASSVGFYEQYF
TRBD2 TRBJ2-1 . 13 TRBV7-9 TGTGCCAGCAGCTTATTGGCGGGAGTGGAGCAGTTCTTC CASSLLAGVEQFF
. TRBJ1-2 . 17 TRBV4-2 TGTGCCAGCAGCCCAGATTCTGACGTAGGGTCTAACTATGGCTACACCTTC CASSPDSDVGSNYGYTF
. TRBJ2-7 . 11 TRBV2 TGTGCCAGCAGTCTGGCTTACGAGCAGTACTTC CASSLAYEQYF
. TRBJ1-3 . 15 TRBV9 TGTGCCAGCAGCGTAGGGGTCCAGACTGGAAACACCATATATTTT CASSVGVQTGNTIYF
. TRBJ1-2 . 13 TRBV19 TGTGCCAGTAGTATGTCAGGAGCCTATGGCTACACCTTC CASSMSGAYGYTF
. TRBJ2-7 few 12 TRBV10-3 TGTGCCATCAGTGGAGGGGGCTACGAGCAGTACTTC CAISGGGYEQYF
. TRBJ2-4 once 14 TRBV5-1 TGCGCCAGCAGCTTCGGACAGGCCAAAAACATTCAGTACTTC CASSFGQAKNIQYF
. TRBJ1-5 . 16 TRBV19 TGTGCCAGTAGTATCATCTTGGGCCCCGCCAATCAGCCCCAGCATTTT CASSIILGPANQPQHF
. TRBJ2-7 . 12 TRBV5-1 TGCGCCAGCAGCTTGGTCTTGCCGGAGCAGTACTTC CASSLVLPEQYF
TRBD1 TRBJ1-4 . 14 TRBV6-1 TGTGCCAGCAGACCCGGGACAGGGGAAGAAAAACTGTTTTTT CASRPGTGEEKLFF
TRBD1 TRBJ1-1 . 12 TRBV25-1 TGTGCCAGGGGGCGGCAGGGGGCTGAAGCTTTCTTT CARGRQGAEAFF
. TRBJ1-5 few 15 TRBV6-5 TGTGCCAGCAGTTACAGCCCCGCCGGCAATCAGCCCCAGCATTTT CASSYSPAGNQPQHF
. TRBJ1-1 . 14 TRBV2 TGTGCCAGCAGCCCGGACGGCCTGAACACTGAAGCTTTCTTT CASSPDGLNTEAFF
. TRBJ2-7 few 13 TRBV19 TGTGCCAGTAGTCCAGGGATACCCTACGAGCAGTACTTC CASSPGIPYEQYF
TRBD2 TRBJ2-7 . 16 TRBV5-1 TGCGCCAGCAGCACACCTACTAGCGGGGGGGGGTACGAGCAGTACTTC CASSTPTSGGGYEQYF
. TRBJ2-7 . 8 TRBV9 TGTGCTACCTACGAGCAGTACTTC CATYEQYF
. TRBJ2-3 . 15 TRBV5-4 TGTGCCAGCAGCTTGGCCGGCGGGATCACAGATACGCAGTATTTT CASSLAGGITDTQYF
. TRBJ2-2 . 15 TRBV6-5 TGTGCCAGCAGTTACTCAGGACCAAACACCGGGGAGCTGTTTTTT CASSYSGPNTGELFF
TRBD1 TRBJ2-7 . 15 TRBV6-5 TGTGCCAGCACTATGGACAGGGGGCTAGGCGGTGAGCAGTACTTC CASTMDRGLGGEQYF
. TRBJ1-4 . 14 TRBV27 TGTGCCAGCAGTTATCAACGTTTTAATGAAAAACTGTTTTTT CASSYQRFNEKLFF
. TRBJ1-1 . 13 TRBV15 TGTGCCACCAGCAGAGGAAGGGGTACTGAAGCTTTCTTT CATSRGRGTEAFF
. TRBJ1-2 . 13 TRBV13 TGTGCCAGCAGCCCCCGGGGGCCGGGTGGCTACACCTTC CASSPRGPGGYTF
. TRBJ1-1 . 12 TRBV18 TGTGCCAGCTTGGGAGACAACACTGAAGCTTTCTTT CASLGDNTEAFF
. TRBJ2-5 . 14 TRBV6-1 TGTGCCAGCTGCCTCTCTGGGATGTCAGAGACCCAGTACTTC CASCLSGMSETQYF
TRBD1 TRBJ1-5 . 14 TRBV6-1 TGTGCCAGCATTACCGTCAGGGGGCGACAGCCCCAGCATTTT CASITVRGRQPQHF
. TRBJ1-2 . 15 TRBV5-6 TGTGCCAGCAGCCCTCCTCGCGGTAGCAGCTATGGCTACACCTTC CASSPPRGSSYGYTF
. TRBJ2-5 . 14 TRBV7-2 TGTGCCAGCAGCCAAACTGGTAGGGGGGAGACCCAGTACTTC CASSQTGRGETQYF
. TRBJ2-2 . 13 TRBV5-1 TGCGCCAGCAGCTTCTTGGGGACCGGGGAGCTGTTTTTT CASSFLGTGELFF
TRBD2 TRBJ2-7 . 16 TRBV19 TGTGCCAGTAGTCTGTCCGGGACTAGCGGGAGCCACGAGCAGTACTTC CASSLSGTSGSHEQYF
TRBD1 TRBJ2-7 . 13 TRBV28 TGTGCCAGCAGCTTCCATGACAGGGTCGAGCAGTACTTC CASSFHDRVEQYF
TRBD1 TRBJ2-5 . 14 TRBV7-9 TGTGCCAGCAGGTCCGCGGGACAGGGAGAGACCCAGTACTTC CASRSAGQGETQYF
. TRBJ1-2 once 10 TRBV28 TGTGCCAGCGCGGCCTATGGCTACACCTTC CASAAYGYTF
TRBD1 TRBJ2-5 . 14 TRBV14 TGTGCCAGCAGCCCCGGACAGGGGCTGGGGACCCAGTACTTC CASSPGQGLGTQYF
. TRBJ2-7 . 13 TRBV19 TGTGCCAGTAGTCCGTACTCTCTGGACGAGCAGTACTTC CASSPYSLDEQYF
. TRBJ1-1 . 17 TRBV4-1 TGCGCCAGCAGCCAAGGAGGTACGGGACTCACGAACACTGAAGCTTTCTTT CASSQGGTGLTNTEAFF
. TRBJ2-3 few 12 TRBV18 TGTGCCAGCTCACAGGGCACAGATACGCAGTATTTT CASSQGTDTQYF
TRBD2 TRBJ2-5 . 15 TRBV5-4 TGTGCCAGCAGGCGAGGCGGGAGGACAGAAGAGACCCAGTACTTC CASRRGGRTEETQYF
. TRBJ1-1 . 12 TRBV5-1 TGCGCCAGCAGGGAGAGGGGGACTGAAGCTTTCTTT CASRERGTEAFF
TRBD1 TRBJ1-3 . 14 TRBV9 TGTGCCAGCAGCGGGACAGGTACTGGAAACACCATATATTTT CASSGTGTGNTIYF
TRBD2 TRBJ2-1 . 15 TRBV27 TGTGCCAGCAGTTCTCCTAGCGGGAGCAGCGATGAGCAGTTCTTC CASSSPSGSSDEQFF
TRBD1 TRBJ1-2 . 15 TRBV6-5 TGTGCCAGCACCCCAGATACAGCAGGGGGCGGCGGCTACACCTTC CASTPDTAGGGGYTF
. TRBJ1-1 . 14 TRBV6-5 TGTGCCAGCAGGAGGGACGGCCTGAACACTGAAGCTTTCTTT CASRRDGLNTEAFF
TRBD2 TRBJ2-7 . 13 TRBV7-6 TGTGCCAGCAGTAGTAGCGGGAGACCCCGGCAGTACTTC CASSSSGRPRQYF
. TRBJ2-1 . 15 TRBV10-2 TGCGCCAGCATGGTCCCGCATTCGTCCTACAATGAGCAGTTCTTC CASMVPHSSYNEQFF
. TRBJ2-2 . 14 TRBV18 TGTGCCAGCTCACCAGACAGAATCACCGGGGAGCTGTTTTTT CASSPDRITGELFF
TRBD1 TRBJ1-2 . 14 TRBV27 TGTGCCAGCAGTTCGGTGGACAGGAGGGGTGGCTACACCTTC CASSSVDRRGGYTF
TRBD1 TRBJ2-7 . 15 TRBV6-5 TGTGCCAGCAGTTTCGACAGGGGTTTAACCTACGAGCAGTACTTC CASSFDRGLTYEQYF
TRBD1 TRBJ2-3 once 15 TRBV2 TGTGCCGGGGACGTGTCCGGGACAGGGACAGATACGCAGTATTTT CAGDVSGTGTDTQYF
TRBD2 TRBJ2-1 . 11 TRBV2 TGTGCCAGCAGCGAAGGACTAGCCCAGTTCTTC CASSEGLAQFF
. TRBJ2-7 . 12 TRBV19 TGTGCCAGTAGTCCGGACGGCTACGAGCAGTACTTC CASSPDGYEQYF